This T cell receptor beta chain derives from a study of blood T cell repertoires in COVID-19. Overall study context: The samples span acute and convalescent COVID-19 from the United States, Italy and Spain. T cells, B-cell-depleted T cells, or PBMCs provided the cDNA or gDNA that served as material.

In the authors' methods: Nucleated cell counts were estimated from reference gene primer amplification. Sequenced by immunoSEQ multiplex PCR; TCRdb stores in-frame clones only, minus some. V and J calls and clone size come straight from that table; D and trimming were deduced from the DNA. This table holds approximately 300,000 clones, about nine tenths found once. V shed 4 bases and J shed 2 bases, with 12 bases lying between them. Germline CDR1 is SGDLS and CDR2 is YYNGEE. This CDR3 is built from 14 residues. Comment on this clone: This CDR3 is also generated by other DNA sequences in the sample.

This clonotype was sampled from a man in his forties or fifties with active or convalescent COVID-19. This rearrangement joins TRBV9 to TRBJ1-2; maybe TRBD1 (5 bases). Source material: peripheral blood. CDR3 in amino acids: CASSPARGNYGYTF. CDR3 bases: TGTGCCAGCAGCCCCGCCCGGGGGAACTATGGCTACACCTTC. The whole variable domain, remainder taken from reference TRBV9 and TRBJ1-2, is DSGVTQTPKHLITATGQRVTLRCSPRSGDLSVYWYQQSLDQGLQFLIQYYNGEERAKGNILERFSAQQFPDLHSELNLSSLELGDSALYFCASSPARGNYGYTFGSGTRLTVV.